A selection of T cell receptor beta chains follows, all from one sample in a study of PD-1 blockade in classical Hodgkin lymphoma. The assay was immunoSEQ multiplex PCR, and TCRdb's table has in-frame clones only and misses some. This sample has about 27,000 clones, with about 83% found just once. The source material was CD4+ T cells from blood, sampled at baseline. The receptors were gathered from a human donor with classical Hodgkin lymphoma. CDR3s include the opening cysteine and the closing phenylalanine or tryptophan. Fields, in order: J gene, V gene, CDR3 protein.

J: TRBJ1-3; V: TRBV6-5; CDR3: CASINGGNTIYF
J: TRBJ2-7; V: TRBV7-2; CDR3: CASSLRRDGYEQYF
J: TRBJ2-5; V: TRBV7-2; CDR3: CASRGTANHQETQYF
J: TRBJ1-2; V: TRBV7-2; CDR3: CASSLGREMSYGYTF
J: TRBJ1-1; V: TRBV30; CDR3: CAWSVGTEAFF
J: TRBJ2-6; V: TRBV7-2; CDR3: CASSLDRISSPGANVLTF
J: TRBJ1-6; V: TRBV7-2; CDR3: CASSLESRSPLHF
J: TRBJ2-1; V: TRBV29-1; CDR3: CSAWDRGIGEQFF
J: TRBJ1-1; V: TRBV4-3; CDR3: CASSQEGTAVNTEAFF
J: TRBJ2-5; V: TRBV4-1; CDR3: CASSQTGPQVGETQYF
J: TRBJ2-3; V: TRBV4-2; CDR3: CASSSEGSGGPSTDTQYF
J: TRBJ2-1; V: TRBV2; CDR3: CASGGDRGFAAEQFF
J: TRBJ2-7; V: TRBV7-5; CDR3: CARSLSLTPPVSYEQYF
J: TRBJ2-7; V: TRBV19; CDR3: CASSMAGTAVWEQYF
J: TRBJ2-1; V: TRBV27; CDR3: CASSLQRGVSNFYNEQFF
J: TRBJ2-1; V: TRBV5-1; CDR3: CASSSIQGGPARWRSYNEQFF
J: TRBJ1-1; V: TRBV7-9; CDR3: CASSPFGTGAEAFF
J: TRBJ2-7; V: TRBV19; CDR3: CASTGTSVGYEQYF
J: TRBJ2-7; V: TRBV13; CDR3: CASSLRDRPTYEQYF
J: TRBJ1-1; V: TRBV7-9; CDR3: CASSLGVGQGTEAFF
J: TRBJ1-5; V: TRBV30; CDR3: CAWSDGGNQPQHF
J: TRBJ1-4; V: TRBV19; CDR3: CASRPEGGVTNEKLFF
J: TRBJ1-5; V: TRBV19; CDR3: CASTGGQGAISNQPQHF
J: TRBJ2-5; V: TRBV7-7; CDR3: CASSVGSGGRQTQYF
J: TRBJ1-1; V: TRBV5-1; CDR3: CASSARLENEAFF
J: TRBJ2-7; V: TRBV6-1; CDR3: CASRTGRAYEQYF
J: TRBJ1-4; V: TRBV5-1; CDR3: CASSDRGAVDEKLFF
J: TRBJ1-6; V: TRBV7-8; CDR3: CASSLISPLHF
J: TRBJ1-2; V: TRBV10-3; CDR3: CAIGTQVESYGYTF
J: TRBJ1-1; V: TRBV27; CDR3: CASSSAWETEAFF
J: TRBJ1-1; V: TRBV7-2; CDR3: CASSRGTGITEAFF
J: TRBJ2-2; V: TRBV6-1; CDR3: CASSEAQGWVSGELFF
J: TRBJ2-3; V: TRBV10-3; CDR3: CAISKGTREVDTQYF